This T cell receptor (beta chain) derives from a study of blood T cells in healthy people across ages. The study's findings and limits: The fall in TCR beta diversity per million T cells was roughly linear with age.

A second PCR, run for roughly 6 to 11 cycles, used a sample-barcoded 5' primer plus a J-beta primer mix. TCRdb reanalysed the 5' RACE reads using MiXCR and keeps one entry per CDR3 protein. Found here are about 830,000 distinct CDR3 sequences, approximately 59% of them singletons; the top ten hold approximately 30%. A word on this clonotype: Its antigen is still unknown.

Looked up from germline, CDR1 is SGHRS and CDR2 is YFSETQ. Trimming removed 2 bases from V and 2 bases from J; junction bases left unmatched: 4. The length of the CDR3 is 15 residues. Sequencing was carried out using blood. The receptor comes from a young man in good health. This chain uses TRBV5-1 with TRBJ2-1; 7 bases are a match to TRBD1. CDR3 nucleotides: TGCGCCAGCAGCTTCGACAGGGCTCCCTACAATGAGCAGTTCTTC. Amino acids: CASSFDRAPYNEQFF.